This entry is about one TCR beta chain. What it binds is not known. The CDR3 extends over 12 amino acids. With V trimmed by 3 bases and J by 6 bases, 0 bases remained unmatched. The data were obtained in a study of T cell responses to AZD1222 COVID-19 vaccine. Turning to the study itself: Pooling covered second doses at about 4 or about 12 weeks.

The table came from immunoSEQ multiplex PCR; TCRdb's copy has only in-frame clones and leaves some out. The data contain about 150,000 clones, about 92% of them singletons. Study-wide results and limits: Repertoires were sampled only after the peak T cell response. The donor cohort was predominantly white British with a female majority, and clonal diversity may have been underestimated. Spike-specific TCR breadth and depth rose after two AZD1222 doses.

The sequence derives from an adult in good health. The input for sequencing was peripheral blood, taken on day 0 of AZD1222 vaccination. The chain has TRBV12-3 or TRBV12-4 and TRBJ1-1, with TRBD1 matching over 8 bases. The CDR3 DNA reads TGTGCCAGCAGTTTGGACAGGGCTGAAGCTTTCTTT. Translation gives CASSLDRAEAFF.